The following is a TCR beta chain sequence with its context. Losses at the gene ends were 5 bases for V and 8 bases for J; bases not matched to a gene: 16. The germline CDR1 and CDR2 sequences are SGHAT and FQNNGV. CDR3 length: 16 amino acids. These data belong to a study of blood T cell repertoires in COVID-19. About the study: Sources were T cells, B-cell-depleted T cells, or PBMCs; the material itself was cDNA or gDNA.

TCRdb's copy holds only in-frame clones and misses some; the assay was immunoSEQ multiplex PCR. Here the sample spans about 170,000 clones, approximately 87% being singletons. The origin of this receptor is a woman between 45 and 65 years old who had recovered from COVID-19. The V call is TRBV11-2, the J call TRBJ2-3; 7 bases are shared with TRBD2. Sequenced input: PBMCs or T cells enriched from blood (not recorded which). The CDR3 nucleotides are TGTGCCAGCAGCCGAAGGGACTATATCACATGGGGTACGCAGTATTTT. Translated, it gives CASSRRDYITWGTQYF.